The clone carrying this T cell receptor beta chain was counted ten times or more. These data belong to a study of regulatory T cells in long-lasting Graves disease. The authors built TCR beta libraries using iRepertoire HTBI primers and Arm-PCR of CDR3 regions. TCRdb used MiXCR to reprocess the multiplex PCR reads, holding one entry per CDR3 protein. The repertoire holds more than 300,000 distinct CDR3 sequences, with 16% as singletons. The time point was: newly diagnosed GD, antithyroid drugs for less than 3 months. PBMC-derived RNA was used for the TCR library. Germline CDR1 SGHRS, CDR2 YFSETQ. The CDR3 has 16 amino acids. V lost 3 bases and J lost 4, with 18 bases in between. This same sample was also taken into another study, of T cells in Graves' hyperthyroidism and ophthalmopathy.

The chain combines TRBV5-1 with TRBJ2-3; a weak D match, TRBD2 (6 bases). This receptor was identified in a woman aged 18-29 years with Graves disease. Material: peripheral blood mononuclear cells (PBMCs), obtained at new diagnosis, from a patient treated with antithyroid drugs. As DNA, the CDR3 is TGCGCCAGCAGCTCCTCCGGAGGGTTCAGCGCAGATACGCAGTATTTT. It yields the protein CASSSSGGFSADTQYF.